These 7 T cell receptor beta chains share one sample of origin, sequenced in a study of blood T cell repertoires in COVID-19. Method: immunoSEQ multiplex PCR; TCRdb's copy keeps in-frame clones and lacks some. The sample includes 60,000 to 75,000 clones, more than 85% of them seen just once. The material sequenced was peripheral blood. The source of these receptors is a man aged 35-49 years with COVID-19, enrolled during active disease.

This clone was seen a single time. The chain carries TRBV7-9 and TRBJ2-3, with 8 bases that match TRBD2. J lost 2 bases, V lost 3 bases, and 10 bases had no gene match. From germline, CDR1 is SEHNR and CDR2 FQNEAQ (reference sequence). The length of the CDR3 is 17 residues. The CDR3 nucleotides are TGTGCCAGCAGCTTCCAAGGTGGCGGGGGGACCACAGATACGCAGTATTTT. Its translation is CASSFQGGGGTTDTQYF. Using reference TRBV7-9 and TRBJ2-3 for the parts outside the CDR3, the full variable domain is DTGVSQNPRHKITKRGQNVTFRCDPISEHNRLYWYRQTLGQGPEFLTYFQNEAQLEKSRLLSDRFSAERPKGSFSTLEIQRTEQGDSAMYLCASSFQGGGGTTDTQYFGPGTRLTVL.

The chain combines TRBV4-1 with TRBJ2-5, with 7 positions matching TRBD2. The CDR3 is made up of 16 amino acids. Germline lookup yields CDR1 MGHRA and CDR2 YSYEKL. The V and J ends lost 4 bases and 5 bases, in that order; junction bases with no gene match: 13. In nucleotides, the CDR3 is TGCGCCAGCAGCCCGAGTCTAGCGGACAACGGGGAGACCCAGTACTTC. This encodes CASSPSLADNGETQYF.

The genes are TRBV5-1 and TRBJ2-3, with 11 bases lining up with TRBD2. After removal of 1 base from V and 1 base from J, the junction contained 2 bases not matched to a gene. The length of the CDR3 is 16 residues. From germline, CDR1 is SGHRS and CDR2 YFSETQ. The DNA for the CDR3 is TGCGCCAGCAGCTTGTCACTAGCGGGGGGCACAGATACGCAGTATTTT. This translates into CASSLSLAGGTDTQYF.

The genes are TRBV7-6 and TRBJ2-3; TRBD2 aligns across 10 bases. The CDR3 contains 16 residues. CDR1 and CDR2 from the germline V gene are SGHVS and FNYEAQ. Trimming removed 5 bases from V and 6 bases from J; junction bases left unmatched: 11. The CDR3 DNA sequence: TGTGCCAGCAGCGGAAGTAGCGGGGGGTTGGGGGATACGCAGTATTTT. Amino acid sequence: CASSGSSGGLGDTQYF.

In DNA, the CDR3 is TGTGCCAGCAGTTTTACGACAGTGCAAGAGACCCAGTACTTC. The encoded protein is CASSFTTVQETQYF. The chain links TRBV2 to TRBJ2-5, with D perhaps TRBD1 (5 bases). The CDR3 loop spans 14 amino acids. Germline V lookup: CDR1 SNHLY, CDR2 FYNNEI. V was trimmed by 5 bases and J by 2 bases, leaving 12 bases between them.

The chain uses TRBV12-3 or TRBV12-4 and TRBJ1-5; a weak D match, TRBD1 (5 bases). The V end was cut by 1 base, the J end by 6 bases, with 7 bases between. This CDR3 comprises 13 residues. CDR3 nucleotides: TGTGCCAGCAGTTTAGGGGGCAGTCAGCCCCAGCATTTT. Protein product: CASSLGGSQPQHF.

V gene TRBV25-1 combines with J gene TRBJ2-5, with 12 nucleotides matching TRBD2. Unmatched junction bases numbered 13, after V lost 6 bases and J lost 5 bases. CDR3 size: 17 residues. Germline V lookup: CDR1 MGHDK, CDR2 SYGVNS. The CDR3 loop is CASSSGWASGGVETQYF. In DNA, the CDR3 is TGTGCCAGCAGCTCAGGGTGGGCTAGCGGGGGGGTGGAGACCCAGTACTTC.